This entry concerns a single T cell receptor beta chain. Its antigen is unknown. No much larger clonotype is one base removed from it; base qualities were not supplied. The sample belongs to a study of T cells in narcolepsy (dated by TCRdb to the late 2010s). About the study as a whole: Healthy control donors were enrolled in the study alongside patients who had narcolepsy type 1 or type 2 (NT1, NT2). The study sought autoreactive T cells targeting hypocretin neuron self-antigens (hypocretin, TRIB2) in narcolepsy patients, using TCR Vbeta sequencing to track clonotypes in blood and CSF.

General study outcomes and caveats: Certain blood memory CD4+ repertoires from patients and controls had no sequences that matched autoreactive T cell clones. HCRT-specific and TRIB2-specific autoreactive clonotypes were highlighted in plots that compared CD4+ T cell clonotypes in CSF versus blood from the same patient. Patients and controls had comparable numbers of sequenced blood memory CD4+ clonotypes, averaging about 37,000 and 33,000, respectively. According to the report, autoreactive clonotypes were detected serially in the blood of the same patients and of different patients, but not in healthy controls.

For TCR Vbeta sequencing, memory CD4+ T cells were sorted ex vivo from the peripheral blood of both healthy controls and narcolepsy patients. Library prep was done by the immunoSEQ multiplex PCR assay. The immuneACCESS repertoire file appears here via TCRdb, limited to in-frame rearrangements. These files lack a portion of the clones; in checked studies, under half of the deficit traces to unresolved V genes, and the cause of the others is not known. Present in this sample are roughly 32,000 clones, roughly 80% of which were seen just once. The ten largest make up under 1.3% of the sample. The sequenced material came from CD45RA- memory CD4+ T cells from PBMCs. The cell subset or site label of this sample denotes: memory T cells sorted ex vivo from peripheral blood. This receptor was taken from a human donor with narcolepsy.

The CDR3 in this case is CASSPGSLRTEAFF. The DNA sequence is given as TGTGCCAGCAGCCCCGGCTCCCTGCGCACTGAAGCTTTCTTT. The rearrangement joined TRBV28 to TRBJ1-1; no D segment can be confidently identified. Relative to germline, V is 6 bases shorter and J is 4 bases shorter, with 15 bases between their ends. In the germline V gene, CDR1 corresponds to MDHEN and CDR2 to SYDVKM. Its CDR3 holds 14 amino acids, cysteine through phenylalanine. This entry keeps only the CDR3 DNA: 42 bases, framed from base 1.